The clone carrying this T cell receptor beta chain was found a few times. The antigen is unknown. These data come from a study of beta chain features in type 1 diabetes. The sequenced template was cDNA made from the entire isolated RNA. The repertoire was sequenced with immunoSEQ multiplex PCR; TCRdb's copy has only in-frame clones and lacks some. The sample has 230,000 or so clones, 16% seen once; the top ten hold 0.07% to 0.095%. Study-wide results and limits: Patients with Type 1 diabetes showed moderately but significantly shorter TCRB CDR3s in all four CD4+ subsets.

The sample comprised naive CD4+ T cells from blood. The receptor comes from a man aged 25 to 40 with type 1 diabetes.

The DNA for the CDR3 is TGTGCCAGCAGTGAACAGGTTTCTGGAAACACCATATATTTT. Amino acid sequence: CASSEQVSGNTIYF. The chain carries TRBV25-1 and TRBJ1-3; D remains ambiguous. Trimming shortened V by 2 bases and J by 1 base, and 6 bases separated the two germline ends. Germline-derived CDR1 and CDR2 are MGHDK and SYGVNS. The CDR3 spans 14 residues.